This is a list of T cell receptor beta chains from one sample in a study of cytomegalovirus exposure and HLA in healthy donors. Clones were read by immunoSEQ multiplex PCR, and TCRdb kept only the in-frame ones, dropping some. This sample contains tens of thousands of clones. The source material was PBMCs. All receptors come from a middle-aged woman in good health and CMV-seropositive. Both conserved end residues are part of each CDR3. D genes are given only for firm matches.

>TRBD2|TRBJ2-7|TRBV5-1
TGCGCCAGCAGCTTGGGACAGGACAGCGGGGGGGTTTACGAGCAGTACTTC
CASSLGQDSGGVYEQYF
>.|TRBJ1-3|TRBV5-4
TGTGCCAGCAGCGTTGGAGGCTCTGGAAACACCATATATTTT
CASSVGGSGNTIYF
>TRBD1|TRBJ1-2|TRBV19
TGTGCCAGTAGTATAGTCGGCAGGGGGGCCTATGGCTACACCTTC
CASSIVGRGAYGYTF
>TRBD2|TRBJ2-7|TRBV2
TGTGCCAGCAGAGAAGGACTAGCAGACACCTACGAGCAGTACTTC
CASREGLADTYEQYF
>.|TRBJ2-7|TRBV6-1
TGTGCCAGCAGTGAAGTGGGGGCGGCCTCCTACGAGCAGTACTTC
CASSEVGAASYEQYF
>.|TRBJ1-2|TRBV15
TGTGCCACCAGCAGGGACTTTGGAAGACGCTATGGCTACACCTTC
CATSRDFGRRYGYTF
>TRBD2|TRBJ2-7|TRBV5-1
TGCGCCAGCAGCTTCGGACGGGGACTAGCGGGAGGGGAGCAGTACTTC
CASSFGRGLAGGEQYF
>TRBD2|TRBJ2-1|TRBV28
TGTGCCAGCAGTTTTCGGGGGGGGCGTCTAAATGAGCAGTTCTTC
CASSFRGGRLNEQFF
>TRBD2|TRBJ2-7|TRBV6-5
TGTGCCAGCAGTTCGGGACTAGCGGTTTACGCCTACGAGCAGTACTTC
CASSSGLAVYAYEQYF
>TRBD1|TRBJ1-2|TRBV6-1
TGTGCCAGCAGTGATTGGGGACAGGGAGGCTATGGCTACACCTTC
CASSDWGQGGYGYTF
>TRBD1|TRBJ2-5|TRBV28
TGTGCCAGCAGTCCCGGGACAGGGTACCAAGAGACCCAGTACTTC
CASSPGTGYQETQYF
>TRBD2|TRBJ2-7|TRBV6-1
TGTGCCAGCAGTGGAAGTAGCGGGACCCGCTCCTACGAGCAGTACTTC
CASSGSSGTRSYEQYF
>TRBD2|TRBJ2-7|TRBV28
TGTGCCAGCAGTTTCGGGGGTTCCAGCGGGAGGGCCTCCGAGCAGTACTTC
CASSFGGSSGRASEQYF
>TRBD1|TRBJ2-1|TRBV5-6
TGTGCCAGCAGCCCCAGGGGGATGAGCTCCGACAATGAGCAGTTCTTC
CASSPRGMSSDNEQFF
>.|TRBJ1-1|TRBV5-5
TGTGCCAGCAGCTTGGGTCGAGGAATGAACACTGAAGCTTTCTTT
CASSLGRGMNTEAFF
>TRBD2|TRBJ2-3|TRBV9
TGTGCCAGCAGCCCCCTAGCGGGACCTAGCACAGATACGCAGTATTTT
CASSPLAGPSTDTQYF
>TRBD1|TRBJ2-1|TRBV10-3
TGTGCCATCAGCCGGACAGGCAACAATGAGCAGTTCTTC
CAISRTGNNEQFF
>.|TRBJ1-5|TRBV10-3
TGTGCCATCAGTGAGTCCCGGGAGGATCAGCCCCAGCATTTT
CAISESREDQPQHF
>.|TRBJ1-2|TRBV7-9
TGTGCCAGCAGCTTAGTAGAAGTCGACTATGGCTACACCTTC
CASSLVEVDYGYTF
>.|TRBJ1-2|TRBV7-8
TGTGCCAGCAGCCGACTAGCGGCAGTTGGAGGGGATGGCTACACCTTC
CASSRLAAVGGDGYTF
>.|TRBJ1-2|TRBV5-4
TGTGCCAGCAGCTTGAGACAGTTCTATGGCTACACCTTC
CASSLRQFYGYTF
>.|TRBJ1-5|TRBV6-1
TGTGCCAGCAGAGCGGCAGGGGCTGGCAATCAGCCCCAGCATTTT
CASRAAGAGNQPQHF
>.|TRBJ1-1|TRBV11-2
TGTGCCAGCAGCGTACGGGGGAACACTGAAGCTTTCTTT
CASSVRGNTEAFF
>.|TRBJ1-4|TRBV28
TGTGCCAGCAGTTTATCGGGGGCAACTAATGAAAAACTGTTTTTT
CASSLSGATNEKLFF
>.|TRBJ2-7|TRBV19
TGTGCCAGTAGTCCGACAGGAAGGTTGTACGAGCAGTACTTC
CASSPTGRLYEQYF
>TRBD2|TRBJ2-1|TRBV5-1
TGCGCCAGCAGCTTGGAAATGGGCGGGAGTTGGAATGAGCAGTTCTTC
CASSLEMGGSWNEQFF
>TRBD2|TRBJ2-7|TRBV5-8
TGTGCCAGCAGCTTCGGACTAGATCTACCCGAGCAGTACTTC
CASSFGLDLPEQYF
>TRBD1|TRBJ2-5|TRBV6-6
TGTGCCAGCAGTTACTCCCCCGGACAGGTTGAGACCCAGTACTTC
CASSYSPGQVETQYF
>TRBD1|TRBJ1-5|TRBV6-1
TGTGCCAGCAGTCCCCGGGACAGACCTTGGGCCCAGCATTTT
CASSPRDRPWAQHF